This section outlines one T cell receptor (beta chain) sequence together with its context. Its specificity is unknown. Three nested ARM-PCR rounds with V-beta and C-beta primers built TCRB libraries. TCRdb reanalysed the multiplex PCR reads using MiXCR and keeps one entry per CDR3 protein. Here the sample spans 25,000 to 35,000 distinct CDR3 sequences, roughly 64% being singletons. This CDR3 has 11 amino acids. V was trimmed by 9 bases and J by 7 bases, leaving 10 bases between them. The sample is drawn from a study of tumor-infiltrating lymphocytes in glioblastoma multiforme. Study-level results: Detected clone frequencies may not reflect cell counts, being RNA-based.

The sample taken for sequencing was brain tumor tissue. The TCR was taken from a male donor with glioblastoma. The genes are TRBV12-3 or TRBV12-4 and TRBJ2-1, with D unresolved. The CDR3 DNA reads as TGTGCCAGTTCCGAGAGGAATGAGCAGTTCTTC. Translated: CASSERNEQFF.